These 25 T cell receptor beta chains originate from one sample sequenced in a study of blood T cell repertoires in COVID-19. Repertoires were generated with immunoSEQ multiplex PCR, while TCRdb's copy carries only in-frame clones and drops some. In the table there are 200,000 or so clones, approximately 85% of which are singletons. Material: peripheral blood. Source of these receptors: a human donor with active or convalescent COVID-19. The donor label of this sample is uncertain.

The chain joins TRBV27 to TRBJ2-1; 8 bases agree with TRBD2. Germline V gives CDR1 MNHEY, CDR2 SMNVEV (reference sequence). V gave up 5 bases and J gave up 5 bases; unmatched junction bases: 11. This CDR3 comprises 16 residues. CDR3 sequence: CASSPARAGVNNEQFF. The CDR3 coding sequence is TGTGCCAGCAGTCCAGCCCGAGCGGGAGTGAACAATGAGCAGTTCTTC.

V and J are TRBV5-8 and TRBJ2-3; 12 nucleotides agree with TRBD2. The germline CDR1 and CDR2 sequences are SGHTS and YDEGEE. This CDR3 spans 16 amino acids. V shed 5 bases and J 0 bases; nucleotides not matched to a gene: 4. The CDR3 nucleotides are TGTGCCAGCAGTCAAGGGACTAGCGGGAGCACAGATACGCAGTATTTT. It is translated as CASSQGTSGSTDTQYF.

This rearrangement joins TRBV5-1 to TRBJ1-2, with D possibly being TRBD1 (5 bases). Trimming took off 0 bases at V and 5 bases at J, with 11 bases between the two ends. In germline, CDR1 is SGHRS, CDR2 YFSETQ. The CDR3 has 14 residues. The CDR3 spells CASSLDQGHYGYTF. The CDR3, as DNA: TGCGCCAGCAGCTTGGACCAGGGTCATTATGGCTACACCTTC.

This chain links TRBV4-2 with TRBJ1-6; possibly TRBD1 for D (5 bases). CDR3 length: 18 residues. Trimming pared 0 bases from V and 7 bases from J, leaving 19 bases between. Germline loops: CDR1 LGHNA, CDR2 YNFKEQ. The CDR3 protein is CASSQELRGGANNSPLHF. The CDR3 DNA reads TGTGCCAGCAGCCAAGAATTGCGGGGAGGGGCCAACAATTCACCCCTCCACTTT.

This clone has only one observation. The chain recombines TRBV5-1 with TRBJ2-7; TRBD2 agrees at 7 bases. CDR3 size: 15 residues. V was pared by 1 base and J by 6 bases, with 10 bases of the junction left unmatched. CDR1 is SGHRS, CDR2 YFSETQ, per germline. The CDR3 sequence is CASSLRLAGGSEQYF. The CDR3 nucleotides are TGCGCCAGCAGCTTGCGGTTAGCGGGTGGGAGCGAGCAGTACTTC.

The CDR3 region is CASNLAGGDEQFF. In DNA, the CDR3 is TGTGCCAGCAACCTAGCGGGGGGGGATGAGCAGTTCTTC. V is TRBV5-4 and J is TRBJ2-1; the match to TRBD2 covers 12 bases. After removal of 6 bases from V and 8 bases from J, the junction contained 3 bases not matched to a gene. The CDR3 runs to 13 residues. Germline loops: CDR1 SGHNT, CDR2 YYREEE (reference sequence). Combining the CDR3 with reference TRBV5-4 and TRBJ2-1 gives the whole variable domain ETGVTQSPTHLIKTRGQQVTLRCSSQSGHNTVSWYQQALGQGPQFIFQYYREEENGRGNFPPRFSGLQFPNYSSELNVNALELDDSALYLCASNLAGGDEQFFGPGTRLTVL.

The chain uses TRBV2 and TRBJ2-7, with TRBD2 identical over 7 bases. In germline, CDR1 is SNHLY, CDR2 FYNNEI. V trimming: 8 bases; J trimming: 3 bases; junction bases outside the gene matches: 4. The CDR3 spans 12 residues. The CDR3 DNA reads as TGTGCCAGCGTCGGGGGGAACTACGAGCAGTACTTC. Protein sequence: CASVGGNYEQYF.

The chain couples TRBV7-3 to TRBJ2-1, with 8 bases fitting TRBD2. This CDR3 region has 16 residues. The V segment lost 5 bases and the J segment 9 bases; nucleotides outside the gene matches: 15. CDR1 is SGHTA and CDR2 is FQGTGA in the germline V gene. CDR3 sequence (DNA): TGTGCCAGCAGCCCCGGCCCAGCGGGAGAGACTGGTGAGCAGTTCTTC. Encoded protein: CASSPGPAGETGEQFF.

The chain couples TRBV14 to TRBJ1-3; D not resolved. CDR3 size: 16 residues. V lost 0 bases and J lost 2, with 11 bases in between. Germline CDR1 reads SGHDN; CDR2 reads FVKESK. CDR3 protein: CASSQDLYVTGNTIYF. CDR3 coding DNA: TGTGCCAGCAGCCAAGATCTATATGTAACTGGAAACACCATATATTTT.

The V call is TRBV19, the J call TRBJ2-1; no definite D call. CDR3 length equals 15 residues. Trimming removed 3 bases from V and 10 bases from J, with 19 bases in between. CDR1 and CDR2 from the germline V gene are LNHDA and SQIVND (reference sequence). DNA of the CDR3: TGTGCCAGTAGTATTTTTGGCGGAAATCCTTTCGAGCAGTTCTTC. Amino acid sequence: CASSIFGGNPFEQFF.

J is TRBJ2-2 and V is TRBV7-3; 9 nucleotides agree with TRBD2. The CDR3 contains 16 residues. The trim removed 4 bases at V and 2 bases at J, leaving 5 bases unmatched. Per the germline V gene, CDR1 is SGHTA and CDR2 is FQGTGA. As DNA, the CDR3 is TGTGCCAGCAGCTCTGCTAGCGGGGATAACACCGGGGAGCTGTTTTTT. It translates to CASSSASGDNTGELFF.

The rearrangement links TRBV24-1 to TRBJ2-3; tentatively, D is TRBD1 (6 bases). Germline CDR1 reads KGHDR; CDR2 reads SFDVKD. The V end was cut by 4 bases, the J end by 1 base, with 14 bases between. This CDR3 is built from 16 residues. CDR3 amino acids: CATSDVSTGGTDTQYF. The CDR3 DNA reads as TGTGCCACCAGTGACGTCTCGACAGGTGGCACAGATACGCAGTATTTT.

The CDR3 DNA sequence: TGTGCCACAACGACAGGGGTGAGTTACGGCTACACCTTC. Residues: CATTTGVSYGYTF. The chain employs TRBV6-5 and TRBJ1-2; 8 bases match TRBD1. Germline V lookup: CDR1 MNHEY, CDR2 SVGAGI. CDR3 length: 13 residues. Trimming cost V 10 bases and J 8 bases; bases outside gene matches: 12.

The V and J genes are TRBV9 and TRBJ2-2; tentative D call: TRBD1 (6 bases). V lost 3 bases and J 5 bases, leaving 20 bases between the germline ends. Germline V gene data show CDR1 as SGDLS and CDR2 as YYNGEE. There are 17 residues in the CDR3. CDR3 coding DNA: TGTGCCAGCAGCGGCAGAGTAACAGGGTACCGGACCGGGGAGCTGTTTTTT. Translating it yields CASSGRVTGYRTGELFF.

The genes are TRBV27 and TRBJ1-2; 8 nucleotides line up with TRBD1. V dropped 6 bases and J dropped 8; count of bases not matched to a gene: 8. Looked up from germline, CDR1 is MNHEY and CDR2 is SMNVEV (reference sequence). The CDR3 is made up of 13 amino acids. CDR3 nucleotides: TGTGCCAGCAGGACAGGGGTTGGAGGGGGCTACACCTTC. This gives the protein CASRTGVGGGYTF.

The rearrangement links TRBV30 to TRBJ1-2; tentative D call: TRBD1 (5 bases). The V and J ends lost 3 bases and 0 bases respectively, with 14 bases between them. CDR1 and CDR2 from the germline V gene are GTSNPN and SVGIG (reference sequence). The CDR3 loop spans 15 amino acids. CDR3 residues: CAWSTGGGSNYGYTF. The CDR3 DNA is TGTGCCTGGAGCACCGGGGGGGGGTCTAACTATGGCTACACCTTC.

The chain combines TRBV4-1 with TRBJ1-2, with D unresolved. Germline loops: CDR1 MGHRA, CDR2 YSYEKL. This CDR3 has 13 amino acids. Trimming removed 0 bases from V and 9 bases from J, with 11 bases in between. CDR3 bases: TGCGCCAGCAGCCAAGATTGGAGGTCGAGCTACACCTTC. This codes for CASSQDWRSSYTF.

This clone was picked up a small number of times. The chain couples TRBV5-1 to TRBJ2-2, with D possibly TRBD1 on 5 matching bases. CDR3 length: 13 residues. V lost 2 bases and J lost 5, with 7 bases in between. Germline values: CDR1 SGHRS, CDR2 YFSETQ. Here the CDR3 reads CASSLQVTGELFF. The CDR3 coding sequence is TGCGCCAGCAGCTTACAGGTGACCGGGGAGCTGTTTTTT. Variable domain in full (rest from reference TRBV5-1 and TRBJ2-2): KAGVTQTPRYLIKTRGQQVTLSCSPISGHRSVSWYQQTPGQGLQFLFEYFSETQRNKGNFPGRFSGRQFSNSRSEMNVSTLELGDSALYLCASSLQVTGELFFGEGSRLTVL.

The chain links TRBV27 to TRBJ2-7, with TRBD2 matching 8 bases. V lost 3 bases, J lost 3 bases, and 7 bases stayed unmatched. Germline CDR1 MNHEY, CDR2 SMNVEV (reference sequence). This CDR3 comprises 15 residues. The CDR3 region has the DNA TGTGCCAGCAGTTTTCGGGCGGGAGGCTTCTACGAGCAGTACTTC. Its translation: CASSFRAGGFYEQYF.

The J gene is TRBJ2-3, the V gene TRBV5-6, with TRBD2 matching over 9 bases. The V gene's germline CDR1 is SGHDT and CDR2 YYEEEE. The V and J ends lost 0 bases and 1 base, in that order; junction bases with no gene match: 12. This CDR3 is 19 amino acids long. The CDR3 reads CASSLDVSGSELGTDTQYF. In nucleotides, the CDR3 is TGTGCCAGCAGCTTGGATGTTAGCGGGAGCGAATTAGGCACAGATACGCAGTATTTT.

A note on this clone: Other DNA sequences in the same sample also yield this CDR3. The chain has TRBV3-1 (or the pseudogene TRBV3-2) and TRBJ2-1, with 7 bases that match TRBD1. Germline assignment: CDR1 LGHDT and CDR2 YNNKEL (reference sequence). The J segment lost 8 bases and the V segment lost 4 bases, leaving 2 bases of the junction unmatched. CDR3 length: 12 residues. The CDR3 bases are TGTGCCAGCAGCCGGACAGGTGATGAGCAGTTCTTC. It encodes CASSRTGDEQFF.

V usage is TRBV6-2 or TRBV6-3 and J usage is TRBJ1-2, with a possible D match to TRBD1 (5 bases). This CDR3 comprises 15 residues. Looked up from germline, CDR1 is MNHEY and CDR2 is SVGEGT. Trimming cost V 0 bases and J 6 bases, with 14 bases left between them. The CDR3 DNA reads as TGTGCCAGCAGTTACTCGGGGTCCGGACACAATGGCTACACCTTC. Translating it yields CASSYSGSGHNGYTF.

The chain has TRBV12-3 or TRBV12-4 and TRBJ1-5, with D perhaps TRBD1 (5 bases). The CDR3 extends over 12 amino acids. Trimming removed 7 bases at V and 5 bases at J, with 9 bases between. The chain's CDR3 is CASNDRDQPQHF. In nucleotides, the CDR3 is TGTGCCAGCAACGACAGAGATCAGCCCCAGCATTTT.

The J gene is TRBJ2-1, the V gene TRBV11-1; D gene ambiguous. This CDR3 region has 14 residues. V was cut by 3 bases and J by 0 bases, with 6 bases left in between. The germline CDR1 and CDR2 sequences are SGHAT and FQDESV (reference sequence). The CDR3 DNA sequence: TGTGCCAGCAGCTTCCAGTACTCCTACAATGAGCAGTTCTTC. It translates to CASSFQYSYNEQFF.

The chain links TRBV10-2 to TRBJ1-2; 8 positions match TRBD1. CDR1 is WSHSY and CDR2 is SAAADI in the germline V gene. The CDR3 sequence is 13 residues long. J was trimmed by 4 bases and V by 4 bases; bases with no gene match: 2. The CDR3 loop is CASSGGTGYGYTF. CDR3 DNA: TGCGCCAGCAGTGGGGGGACAGGCTATGGCTACACCTTC.